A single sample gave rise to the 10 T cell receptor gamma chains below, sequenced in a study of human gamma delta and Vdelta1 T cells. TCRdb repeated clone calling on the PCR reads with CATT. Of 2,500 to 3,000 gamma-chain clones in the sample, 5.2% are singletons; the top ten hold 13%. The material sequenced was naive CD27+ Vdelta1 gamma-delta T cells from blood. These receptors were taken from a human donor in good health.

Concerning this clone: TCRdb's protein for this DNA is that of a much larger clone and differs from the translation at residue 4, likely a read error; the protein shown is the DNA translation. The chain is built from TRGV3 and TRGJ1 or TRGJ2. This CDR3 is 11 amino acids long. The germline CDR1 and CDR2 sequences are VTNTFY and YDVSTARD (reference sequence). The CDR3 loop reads CATGDRRKKLF. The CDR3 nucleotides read TGTGCCACCGGGGACAGGCGTAAGAAACTCTTT.

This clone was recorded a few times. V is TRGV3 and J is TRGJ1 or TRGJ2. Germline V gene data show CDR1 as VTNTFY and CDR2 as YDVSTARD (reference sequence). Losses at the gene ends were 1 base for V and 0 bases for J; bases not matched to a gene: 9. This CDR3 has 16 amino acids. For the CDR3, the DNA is TGTGCCACCTGGGACAGACTAATAATGAATTATTATAAGAAACTCTTT. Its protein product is CATWDRLIMNYYKKLF.

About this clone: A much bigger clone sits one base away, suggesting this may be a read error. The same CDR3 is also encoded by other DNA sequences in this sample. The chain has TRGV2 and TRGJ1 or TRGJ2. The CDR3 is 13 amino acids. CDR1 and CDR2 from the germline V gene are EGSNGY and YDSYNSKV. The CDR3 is CATWDGRGYKKLF. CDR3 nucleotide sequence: TGTGCCACCTGGGACGGGCGAGGGTATAAGAAACTATTT.

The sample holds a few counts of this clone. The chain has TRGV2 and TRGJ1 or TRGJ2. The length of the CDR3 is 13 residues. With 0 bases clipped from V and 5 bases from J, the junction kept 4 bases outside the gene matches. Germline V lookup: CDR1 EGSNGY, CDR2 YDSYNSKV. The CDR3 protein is CATWDGLNYKKLF. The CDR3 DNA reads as TGTGCCACCTGGGACGGGCTTAATTATAAGAAACTCTTT.

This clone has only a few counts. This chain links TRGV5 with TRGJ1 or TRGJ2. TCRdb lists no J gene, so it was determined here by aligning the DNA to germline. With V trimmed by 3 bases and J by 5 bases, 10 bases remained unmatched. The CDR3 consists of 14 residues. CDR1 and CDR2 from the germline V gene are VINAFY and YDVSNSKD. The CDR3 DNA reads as TGTGCCACCTGGGACGGGGGGCGGGATTATAAGAAACTCTTT. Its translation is CATWDGGRDYKKLF.

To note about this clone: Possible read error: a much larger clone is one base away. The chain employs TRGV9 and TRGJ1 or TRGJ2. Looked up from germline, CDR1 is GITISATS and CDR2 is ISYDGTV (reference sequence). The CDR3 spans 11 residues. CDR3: CALWEDYKKLF. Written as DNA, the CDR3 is TGTGCCCTGTGGGAGGACTATAAGAAACTCTTT.

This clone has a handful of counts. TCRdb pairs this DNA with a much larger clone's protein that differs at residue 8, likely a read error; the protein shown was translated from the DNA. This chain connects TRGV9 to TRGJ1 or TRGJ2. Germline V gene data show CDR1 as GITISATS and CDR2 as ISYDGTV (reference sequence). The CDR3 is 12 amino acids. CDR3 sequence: CALWANYHKKLF. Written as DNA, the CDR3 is TGTGCCTTGTGGGCTAATTATCATAAGAAACTCTTT.

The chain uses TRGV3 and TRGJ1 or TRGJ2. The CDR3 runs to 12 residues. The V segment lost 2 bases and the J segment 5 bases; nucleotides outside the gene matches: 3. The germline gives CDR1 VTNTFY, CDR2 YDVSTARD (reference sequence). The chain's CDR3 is CATWDNNYKKLF. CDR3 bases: TGTGCCACCTGGGACAATAATTATAAGAAACTCTTT.

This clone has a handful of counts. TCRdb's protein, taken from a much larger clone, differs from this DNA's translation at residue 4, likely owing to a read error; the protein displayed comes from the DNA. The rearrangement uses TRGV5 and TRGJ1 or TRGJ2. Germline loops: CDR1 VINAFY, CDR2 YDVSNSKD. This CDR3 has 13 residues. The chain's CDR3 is CATRDFKRYKKLF. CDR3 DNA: TGTGCCACCCGGGACTTTAAGCGTTATAAGAAACTCTTT.

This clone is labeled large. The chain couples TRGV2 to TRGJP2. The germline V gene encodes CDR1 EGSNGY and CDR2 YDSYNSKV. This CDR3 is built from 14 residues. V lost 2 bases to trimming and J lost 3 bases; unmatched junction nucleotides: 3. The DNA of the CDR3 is TGTGCCACCTGGGACGCGCGTAGTGATTGGATCAAGACGTTT. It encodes CATWDARSDWIKTF.